These 3 T cell receptor beta chains were sequenced from one sample in a study of PD-L1 blockade in urothelial cancer. Method: immunoSEQ multiplex PCR; TCRdb's copy keeps in-frame clones and lacks some. The sample includes about 69,000 clones, 85% to 90% seen only once; the top ten take about 3.2%. The sequences come from PBMCs, collected around atezolizumab (anti-PD-L1) treatment. The receptor set was obtained from a man in his sixties with urothelial cancer.

This chain connects TRBV6-6 to TRBJ1-1; 11 bases are shared with TRBD1. Germline V gene sequence: CDR1 MNHNY, CDR2 SVGAGI (reference sequence). The CDR3 covers 14 residues. J lost 4 bases, V lost 8 bases, and 6 bases had no gene match. The CDR3 coding sequence is TGTGCCAGCGCTGGGACAGGGGGGATCACTGAAGCTTTCTTT. It is translated as CASAGTGGITEAFF.

This chain links TRBV7-8 with TRBJ2-3, with TRBD2 identical over 7 bases. The junction had 5 bases not matched to a gene; V was cut back by 0 bases and J by 2 bases. This CDR3 has 16 amino acids. CDR1 and CDR2 from the germline V gene are SGHVS and FQNEAQ. This CDR3 reads CASSLARLADTDTQYF. CDR3 bases: TGTGCCAGCAGCTTAGCGCGGCTAGCGGACACAGATACGCAGTATTTT.

For the CDR3, the DNA is TGTGCCAGCTCACCTGACCCCGGGACAGGGTATGGCTACACCTTC. Its translation: CASSPDPGTGYGYTF. This chain connects TRBV18 to TRBJ1-2, with 9 bases fitting TRBD1. V lost 3 bases, J lost 5 bases, and 7 bases stayed unmatched. This CDR3 region has 15 residues. Germline V CDR1 and CDR2: KGHSH, LQKENI.